This TCR beta chain was sequenced in a study of T cell responses to AZD1222 COVID-19 vaccine. Study observations and caveats: Two doses of AZD1222 preceded a rise in Spike-specific TCR breadth and depth. Repertoire samples came only from after the peak T cell response. In a largely white British group with more females than males, clonal diversity was possibly underestimated.

As to this clone: Its antigen is not identified.

The data were produced by immunoSEQ multiplex PCR, yet TCRdb's version contains in-frame clones alone and is incomplete. The sample includes about 120,000 clones, around 90% of them seen just once. The CDR3 is made up of 13 amino acids. CDR1 MNHEY and CDR2 SMNVEV come from the germline V gene (reference sequence). Trimming pared 1 base from V and 0 bases from J, leaving 1 base between. V usage is TRBV27 and J usage is TRBJ1-5; D gene ambiguous. The TCR sequence derives from an adult who received the MenACWY meningococcal vaccine as a control. The sequenced sample was peripheral blood, obtained 28 days after the second dose of the MenACWY control vaccine. In nucleotides, the CDR3 is TGTGCCAGCAGTTTATTTAGCAATCAGCCCCAGCATTTT. Protein sequence: CASSLFSNQPQHF.